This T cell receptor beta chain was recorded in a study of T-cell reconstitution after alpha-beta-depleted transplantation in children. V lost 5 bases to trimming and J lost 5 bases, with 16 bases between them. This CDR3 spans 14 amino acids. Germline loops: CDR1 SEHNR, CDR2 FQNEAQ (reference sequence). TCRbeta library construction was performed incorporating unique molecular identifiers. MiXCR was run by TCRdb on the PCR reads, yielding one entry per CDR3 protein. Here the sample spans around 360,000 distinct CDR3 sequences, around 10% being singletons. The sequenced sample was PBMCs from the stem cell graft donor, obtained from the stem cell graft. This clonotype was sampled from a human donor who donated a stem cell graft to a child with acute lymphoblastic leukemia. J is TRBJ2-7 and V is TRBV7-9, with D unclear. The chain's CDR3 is CASSPRPMWNEQYF. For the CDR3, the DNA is TGTGCCAGCAGCCCCCGCCCAATGTGGAACGAGCAGTACTTC. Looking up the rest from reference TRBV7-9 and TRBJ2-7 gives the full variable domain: DTGVSQNPRHKITKRGQNVTFRCDPISEHNRLYWYRQTLGQGPEFLTYFQNEAQLEKSRLLSDRFSAERPKGSFSTLEIQRTEQGDSAMYLCASSPRPMWNEQYFGPGTRLTVT.